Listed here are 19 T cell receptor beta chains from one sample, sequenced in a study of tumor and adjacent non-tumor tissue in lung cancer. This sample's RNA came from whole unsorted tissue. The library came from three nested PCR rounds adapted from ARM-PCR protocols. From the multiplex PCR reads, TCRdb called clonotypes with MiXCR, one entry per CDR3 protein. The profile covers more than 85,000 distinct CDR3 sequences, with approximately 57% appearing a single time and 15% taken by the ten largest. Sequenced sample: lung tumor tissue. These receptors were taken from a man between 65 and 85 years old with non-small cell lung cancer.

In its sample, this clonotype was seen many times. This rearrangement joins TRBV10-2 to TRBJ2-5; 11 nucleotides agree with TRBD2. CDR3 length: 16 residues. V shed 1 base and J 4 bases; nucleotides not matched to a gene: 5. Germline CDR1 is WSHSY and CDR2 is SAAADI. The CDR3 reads CASSEFSGRARETQYF. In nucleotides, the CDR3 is TGCGCCAGCAGTGAGTTTAGCGGGAGGGCGAGAGAGACCCAGTACTTC.

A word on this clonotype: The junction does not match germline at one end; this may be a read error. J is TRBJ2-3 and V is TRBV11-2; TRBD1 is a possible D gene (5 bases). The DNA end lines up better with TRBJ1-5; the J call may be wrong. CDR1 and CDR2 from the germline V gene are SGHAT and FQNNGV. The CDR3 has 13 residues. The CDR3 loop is CASGLIGADTQHF. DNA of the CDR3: TGTGCCAGCGGCTTGATAGGGGCAGATACGCAGCATTTT.

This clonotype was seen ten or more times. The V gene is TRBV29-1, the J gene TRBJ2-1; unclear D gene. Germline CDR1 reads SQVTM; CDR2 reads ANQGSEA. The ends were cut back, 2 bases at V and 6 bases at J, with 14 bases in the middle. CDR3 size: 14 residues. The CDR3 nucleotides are TGCAGCGTTGAACCCTGGGGATTGTCCAATGAGCAGTTCTTC. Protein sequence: CSVEPWGLSNEQFF.

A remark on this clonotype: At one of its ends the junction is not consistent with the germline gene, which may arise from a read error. CDR3 bases: TGTGCCTGCAGACCCATAGGACAGGGGCCCCACTACGAGCGGTACTTC. Its translation is CACRPIGQGPHYERYF. The gene calls are TRBV12-3 or TRBV12-4 and TRBJ2-7, with 9 bases matching TRBD1. The CDR3 runs 16 residues.

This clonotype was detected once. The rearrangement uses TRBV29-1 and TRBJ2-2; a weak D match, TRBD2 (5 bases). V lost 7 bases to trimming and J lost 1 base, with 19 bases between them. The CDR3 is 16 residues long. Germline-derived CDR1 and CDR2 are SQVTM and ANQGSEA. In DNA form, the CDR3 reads TGCAGCGCCCGGCGCACTGAGGGATGGAACACCGGGGAGCTGTTTTTT. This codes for CSARRTEGWNTGELFF.

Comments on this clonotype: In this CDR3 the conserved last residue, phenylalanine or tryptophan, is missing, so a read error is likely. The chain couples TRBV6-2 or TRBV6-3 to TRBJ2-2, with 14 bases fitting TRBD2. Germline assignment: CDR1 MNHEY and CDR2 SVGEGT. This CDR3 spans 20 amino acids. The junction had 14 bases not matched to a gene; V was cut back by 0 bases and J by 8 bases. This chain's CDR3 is CASSYSSPRTSGGPDGELFL. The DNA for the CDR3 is TGTGCCAGCAGTTACTCCTCCCCACGGACTAGCGGGGGGCCCGATGGGGAGCTGTTTCTT.

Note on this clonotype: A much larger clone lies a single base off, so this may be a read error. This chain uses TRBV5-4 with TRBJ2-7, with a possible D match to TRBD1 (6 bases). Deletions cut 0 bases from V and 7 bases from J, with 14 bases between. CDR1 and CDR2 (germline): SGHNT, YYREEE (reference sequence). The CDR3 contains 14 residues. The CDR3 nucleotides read TGTGCCAGCAGCTTGGAGCAGGGGACCGGGGAGCAGTACTTC. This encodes CASSLEQGTGEQYF.

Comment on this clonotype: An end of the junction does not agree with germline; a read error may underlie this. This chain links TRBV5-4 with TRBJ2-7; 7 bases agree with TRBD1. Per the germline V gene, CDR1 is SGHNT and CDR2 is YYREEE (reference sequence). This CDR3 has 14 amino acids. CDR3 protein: CASSPTGKSYEQCF. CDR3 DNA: TGTGCCAGCAGCCCGACAGGGAAATCCTACGAGCAGTGTTTC. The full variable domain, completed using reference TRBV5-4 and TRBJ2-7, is ETGVTQSPTHLIKTRGQQVTLRCSSQSGHNTVSWYQQALGQGPQFIFQYYREEENGRGNFPPRFSGLQFPNYSSELNVNALELDDSALYLCASSPTGKSYEQCFGPGTRLTVT.

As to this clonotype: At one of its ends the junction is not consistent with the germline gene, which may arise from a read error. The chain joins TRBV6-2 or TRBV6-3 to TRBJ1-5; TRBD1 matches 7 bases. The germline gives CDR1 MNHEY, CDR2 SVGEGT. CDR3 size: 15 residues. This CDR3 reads CTSSRDSYSNLPQHF. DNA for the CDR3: TGTACCAGCAGCCGGGACAGTTATAGCAATCTGCCCCAGCATTTT.

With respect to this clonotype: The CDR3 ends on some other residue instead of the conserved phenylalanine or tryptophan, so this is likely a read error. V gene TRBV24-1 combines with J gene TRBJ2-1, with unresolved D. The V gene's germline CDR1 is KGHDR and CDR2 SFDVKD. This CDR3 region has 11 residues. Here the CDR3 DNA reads TGTGCCACCTGTGATTTCGTGGAGCAGTTCCTC. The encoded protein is CATCDFVEQFL.

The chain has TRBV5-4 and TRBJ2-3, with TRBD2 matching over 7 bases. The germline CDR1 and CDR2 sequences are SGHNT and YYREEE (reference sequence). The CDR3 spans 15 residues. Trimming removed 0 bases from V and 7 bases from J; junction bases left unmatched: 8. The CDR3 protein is CASSLAGHGRNTQYF. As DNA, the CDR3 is TGTGCCAGCAGCTTGGCCGGGCACGGGAGGAATACGCAGTATTTT. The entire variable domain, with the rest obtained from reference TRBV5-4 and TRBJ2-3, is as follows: ETGVTQSPTHLIKTRGQQVTLRCSSQSGHNTVSWYQQALGQGPQFIFQYYREEENGRGNFPPRFSGLQFPNYSSELNVNALELDDSALYLCASSLAGHGRNTQYFGPGTRLTVL.

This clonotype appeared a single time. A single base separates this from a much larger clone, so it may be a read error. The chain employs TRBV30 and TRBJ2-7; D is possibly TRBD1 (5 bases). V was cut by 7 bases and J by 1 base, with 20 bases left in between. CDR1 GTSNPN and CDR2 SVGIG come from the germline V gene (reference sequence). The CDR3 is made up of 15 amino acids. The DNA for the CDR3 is TGTGCCTTGACGCAGACAGCACAATTTTCCTACGAGCAGTACTTC. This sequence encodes CALTQTAQFSYEQYF.

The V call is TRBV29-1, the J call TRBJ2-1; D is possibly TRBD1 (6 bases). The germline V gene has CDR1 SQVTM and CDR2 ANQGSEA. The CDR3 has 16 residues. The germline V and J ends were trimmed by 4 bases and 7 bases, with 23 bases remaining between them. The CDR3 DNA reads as TGCAGCGTTGGGGGGCGGACGGGGTGCCCGGGGAATGAGCAGTTCTTC. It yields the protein CSVGGRTGCPGNEQFF.

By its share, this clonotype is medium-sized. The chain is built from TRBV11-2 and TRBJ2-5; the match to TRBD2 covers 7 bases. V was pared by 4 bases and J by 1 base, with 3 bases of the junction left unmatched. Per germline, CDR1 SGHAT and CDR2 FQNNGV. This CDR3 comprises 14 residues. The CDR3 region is CASSSWEGQETQYF. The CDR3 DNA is TGTGCCAGCAGCTCCTGGGAGGGCCAAGAGACCCAGTACTTC. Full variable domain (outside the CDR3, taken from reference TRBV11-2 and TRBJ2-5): EAGVAQSPRYKIIEKRQSVAFWCNPISGHATLYWYQQILGQGPKLLIQFQNNGVVDDSQLPKDRFSAERLKGVDSTLKIQPAKLEDSAVYLCASSSWEGQETQYFGPGTRLLVL.

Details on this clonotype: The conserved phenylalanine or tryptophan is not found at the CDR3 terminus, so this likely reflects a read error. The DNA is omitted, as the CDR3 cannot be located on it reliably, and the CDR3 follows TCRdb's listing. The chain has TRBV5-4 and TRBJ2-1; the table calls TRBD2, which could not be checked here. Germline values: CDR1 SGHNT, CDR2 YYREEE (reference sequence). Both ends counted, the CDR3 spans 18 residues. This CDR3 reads CASSASPFSRREGNEQFS.

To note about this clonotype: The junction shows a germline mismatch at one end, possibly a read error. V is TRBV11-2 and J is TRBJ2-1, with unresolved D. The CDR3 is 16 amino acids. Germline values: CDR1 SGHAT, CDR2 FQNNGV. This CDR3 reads CASSLNSPPSYNERFF. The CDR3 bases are TGTGCCAGCAGCTTAAACTCCCCCCCTTCCTACAATGAGCGGTTCTTC.

The CDR3 coding sequence is TGTGCCAGCAGTTATCCCGCCGCGCTGGCCTACGAGCAGTACTTC. As protein: CASSYPAALAYEQYF. V and J are TRBV6-5 and TRBJ2-7; no reliable D call. The CDR3 totals 15 residues. V was clipped by 3 bases and J by 2 bases, with 14 bases between them. Per the germline V gene, CDR1 is MNHEY and CDR2 is SVGAGI.

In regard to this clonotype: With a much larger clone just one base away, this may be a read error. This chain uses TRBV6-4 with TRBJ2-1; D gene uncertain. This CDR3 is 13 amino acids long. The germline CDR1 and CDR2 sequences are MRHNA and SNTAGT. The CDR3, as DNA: TGTGTCAGCAGTGCCGGTGTGTGGAATGAGCAGTTCTTC. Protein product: CVSSAGVWNEQFF.

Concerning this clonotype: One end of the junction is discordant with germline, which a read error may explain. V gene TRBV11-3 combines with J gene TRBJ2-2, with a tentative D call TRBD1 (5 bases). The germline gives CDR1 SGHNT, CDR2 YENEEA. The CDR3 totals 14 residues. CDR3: CVSSHQGNTGELFF. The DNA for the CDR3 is TGTGTCAGCAGCCATCAGGGGAACACCGGGGAGCTGTTTTTT.